Presented here are 5 T cell receptor beta chains from one specimen sequenced in a study of CD8 T cells in ankylosing spondylitis. TCRdb passed the 5' RACE reads through MiXCR, listing each CDR3 protein once. The sample gives a few hundred thousand distinct CDR3 sequences, 11% of which show up once; roughly 9.1% is in the top ten. The sample was blood, either unsorted or a sorted T cell fraction (not recorded which). These receptors were taken from a female donor with ankylosing spondylitis or in good health (not recorded which).

In its sample, this clonotype was seen a few times. The chain joins TRBV30 to TRBJ2-1; 11 nucleotides match TRBD2. CDR3 size: 15 residues. Germline lookup yields CDR1 GTSNPN and CDR2 SVGIG (reference sequence). The V gene end was trimmed by 3 bases and the J gene end by 2 bases; junction bases not matched to a gene: 3. Written as DNA, the CDR3 is TGTGCCTGGAGGGCACTAGCGGGGGCCTACAATGAGCAGTTCTTC. Encoded protein: CAWRALAGAYNEQFF.

The chain is built from TRBV20-1 and TRBJ2-3; D may match TRBD1 or TRBD2 (5 bases each). The V gene's germline CDR1 is DFQATT and CDR2 SNEGSKA (reference sequence). This CDR3 has 17 residues. V lost 6 bases and J lost 2, with 24 bases in between. The CDR3 reads CSAKGLLGEWDTDTQYF. DNA for the CDR3: TGCAGTGCCAAGGGATTATTGGGGGAATGGGACACAGATACGCAGTATTTT.

This clonotype turned up a few times. The chain carries TRBV2 and TRBJ2-7; D is uncertain. V was trimmed by 11 bases and J by 1 base, leaving 12 bases between them. The CDR3 spans 12 residues. Germline V gene lookup returns CDR1 SNHLY and CDR2 FYNNEI. CDR3 region: CASIKGSYEQYF. The CDR3 DNA follows: TGTGCCTCTATCAAAGGGTCCTACGAGCAGTACTTC.

This clonotype was seen repeatedly, ten times or more. CDR3 sequence: CAISGQGYEQYF. The CDR3 coding sequence is TGTGCCATCAGCGGACAGGGCTACGAGCAGTACTTC. This chain joins TRBV10-3 and TRBJ2-7; 8 bases are a match to TRBD1. V dropped 6 bases and J dropped 3; count of bases not matched to a gene: 1. Germline values: CDR1 ENHRY, CDR2 SYGVKD. This CDR3 has 12 residues.

This clonotype was picked up many times. The gene calls are TRBV20-1 and TRBJ2-1, with TRBD1 as a possible D gene (6 bases). Trimming took 0 bases from V and 0 from J, leaving 9 bases between them. CDR1 is DFQATT and CDR2 is SNEGSKA in the germline V gene (reference sequence). CDR3 length: 15 amino acids. The CDR3 nucleotides read TGCAGTGCTAGAGACAGGGGCCCCTCCTACAATGAGCAGTTCTTC. Its protein product is CSARDRGPSYNEQFF.